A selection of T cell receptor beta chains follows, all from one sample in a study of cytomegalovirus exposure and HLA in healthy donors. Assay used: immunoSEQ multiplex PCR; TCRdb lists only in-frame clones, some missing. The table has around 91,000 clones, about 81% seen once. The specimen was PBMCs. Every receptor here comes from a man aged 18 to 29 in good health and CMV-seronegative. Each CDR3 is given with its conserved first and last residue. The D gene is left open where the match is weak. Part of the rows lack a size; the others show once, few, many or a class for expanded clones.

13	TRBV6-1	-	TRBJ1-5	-	CASSERVRQPQHF	TGTGCCAGCAGTGAACGGGTCCGTCAGCCCCAGCATTTT
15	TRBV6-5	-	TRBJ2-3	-	CASSRSGTTTDTQYF	TGTGCCAGCAGCCGTAGCGGCACCACAACAGATACGCAGTATTTT
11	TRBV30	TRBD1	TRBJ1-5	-	CACTGDQPQHF	TGTGCCTGCACAGGGGACCAGCCCCAGCATTTT
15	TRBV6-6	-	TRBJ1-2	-	CASSYSPVISYGYTF	TGTGCCAGCAGTTACTCCCCGGTTATATCCTATGGCTACACCTTC
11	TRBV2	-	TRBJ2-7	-	CATRIYYEQYF	TGTGCCACCAGGATCTACTACGAGCAGTACTTC
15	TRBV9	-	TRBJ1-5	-	CASSGAGASNQPQHF	TGTGCCAGCAGCGGGGCCGGCGCAAGCAATCAGCCCCAGCATTTT
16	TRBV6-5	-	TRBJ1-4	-	CASSYSEGATNEKLFF	TGTGCCAGCAGTTACTCGGAGGGCGCAACTAATGAAAAACTGTTTTTT
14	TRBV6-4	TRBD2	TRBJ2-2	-	CASKLAGDGGELFF	TGTGCCAGCAAACTAGCGGGAGATGGCGGGGAGCTGTTTTTT
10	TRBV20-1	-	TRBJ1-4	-	CSAGQEKLFF	TGCAGTGCTGGACAAGAAAAACTGTTTTTT
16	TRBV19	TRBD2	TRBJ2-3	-	CASSMTSGRAKDTQYF	TGTGCCAGTAGTATGACTAGCGGGAGGGCCAAAGATACGCAGTATTTT
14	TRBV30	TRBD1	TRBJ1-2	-	CAWSVGTGNYGYTF	TGTGCCTGGAGTGTAGGGACAGGGAACTATGGCTACACCTTC
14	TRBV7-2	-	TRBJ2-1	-	CASSPGRQNNEQFF	TGTGCCAGCAGCCCCGGTCGACAGAACAATGAGCAGTTCTTC
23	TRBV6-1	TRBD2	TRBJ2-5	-	CASSEVYGVLHLGLAGEGETQYF	TGTGCCAGCAGTGAAGTGTACGGGGTTCTCCACCTCGGACTAGCGGGAGAAGGGGAGACCCAGTACTTC
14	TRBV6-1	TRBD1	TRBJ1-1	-	CASSERQGSTEAFF	TGTGCCAGCAGTGAACGACAGGGGAGCACTGAAGCTTTCTTT
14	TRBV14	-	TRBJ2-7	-	CASSQPGLIYEQYF	TGTGCCAGCAGCCAACCAGGCTTGATCTACGAGCAGTACTTC
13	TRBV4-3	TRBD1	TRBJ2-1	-	CASSQDRVGEQFF	TGCGCCAGCAGCCAGGACAGGGTAGGTGAGCAGTTCTTC
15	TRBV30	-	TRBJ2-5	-	CAWSVWRGGKETQYF	TGTGCCTGGAGTGTTTGGAGGGGGGGTAAAGAGACCCAGTACTTC
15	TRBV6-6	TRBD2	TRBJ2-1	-	CASVGGTTSRNEQFF	TGTGCCAGCGTCGGTGGGACGACTAGCCGGAATGAGCAGTTCTTC
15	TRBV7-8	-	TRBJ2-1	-	CASSATEMSQGSALF	TGTGCCAGCAGCGCCACAGAGATGAGTCAGGGTAGTGCTCTCTTC
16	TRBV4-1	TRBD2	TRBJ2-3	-	CASSHGGLAGEDTQYF	TGCGCCAGCAGCCATGGGGGACTAGCGGGAGAAGATACGCAGTATTTT
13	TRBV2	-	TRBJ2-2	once	CASSAQNTGELFF	TGTGCCAGCAGTGCACAGAACACCGGGGAGCTGTTTTTT
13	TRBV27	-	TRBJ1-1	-	CASSLRGARVAFF	TGTGCCAGCAGTTTACGGGGGGCGCGGGTAGCTTTCTTT
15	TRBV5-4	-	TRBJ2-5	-	CASSLAATGLETQYF	TGTGCCAGCAGCTTGGCCGCTACAGGGCTCGAGACCCAGTACTTC
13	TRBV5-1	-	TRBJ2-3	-	CASSSGRGDTQYF	TGCGCCAGCAGCTCTGGACGGGGAGATACGCAGTATTTT
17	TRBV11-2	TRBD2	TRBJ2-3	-	CASSLVGTSGYTDTQYF	TGTGCCAGCAGCTTAGTCGGGACTAGCGGATACACAGATACGCAGTATTTT
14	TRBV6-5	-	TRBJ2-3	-	CASSYRGYTDTQYF	TGTGCCAGCAGTTACAGGGGCTACACAGATACGCAGTATTTT
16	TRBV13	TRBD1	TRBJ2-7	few	CASSVSGTASSYEQYF	TGTGCCAGCAGCGTGTCCGGGACAGCGAGCTCCTACGAGCAGTACTTC
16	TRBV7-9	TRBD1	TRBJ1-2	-	CASSSDRTGGFYGYTF	TGTGCCAGCAGCTCAGATAGGACAGGGGGCTTCTATGGCTACACCTTC
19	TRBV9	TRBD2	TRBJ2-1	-	CASSPRRTSGSRLRNEQFF	TGTGCCAGCAGCCCCCGCAGGACGAGCGGGAGTCGACTTAGGAATGAGCAGTTCTTC
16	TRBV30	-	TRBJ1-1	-	CAWSVGIGFENTEAFF	TGTGCCTGGAGTGTTGGCATTGGTTTCGAGAACACTGAAGCTTTCTTT
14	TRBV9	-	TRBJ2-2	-	CASSITGNTGELFF	TGTGCCAGCAGCATCACAGGGAACACCGGGGAGCTGTTTTTT
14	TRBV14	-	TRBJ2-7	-	CASSREGGRGEQYF	TGTGCCAGCAGCCGGGAGGGGGGGCGAGGCGAGCAGTACTTC
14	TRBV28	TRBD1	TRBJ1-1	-	CASSLTGLNTEAFF	TGTGCCAGCAGTTTGACAGGGCTGAACACTGAAGCTTTCTTT
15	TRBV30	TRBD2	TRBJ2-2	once	CAWINGEGPDGELFF	TGTGCCTGGATTAATGGGGAGGGCCCCGACGGGGAGCTGTTTTTT
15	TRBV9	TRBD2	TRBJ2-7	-	CASSVLGTSGNEQYF	TGTGCCAGCAGCGTATTGGGTACTAGCGGGAACGAGCAGTACTTC
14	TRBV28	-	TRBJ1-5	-	CASSLFGGYQPQHF	TGTGCCAGCAGTTTATTTGGGGGGTATCAGCCCCAGCATTTT
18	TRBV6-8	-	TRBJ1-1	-	CASSPDLRSDYMNTEAFF	TGTGCCAGCAGCCCGGACCTCCGGTCCGACTATATGAACACTGAAGCTTTCTTT
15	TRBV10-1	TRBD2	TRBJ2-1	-	CASSESGTSSNEQFF	TGCGCCAGCAGTGAGTCTGGGACTAGCTCCAATGAGCAGTTCTTC
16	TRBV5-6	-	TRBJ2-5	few	CASSHGGAGRGETQYF	TGTGCCAGCAGCCATGGGGGGGCAGGGCGAGGAGAGACCCAGTACTTC
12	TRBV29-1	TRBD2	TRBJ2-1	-	CSVVAGYNEQFF	TGCAGCGTTGTAGCGGGTTACAATGAGCAGTTCTTC
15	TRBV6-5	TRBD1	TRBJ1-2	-	CASSYRDRVHYGYTF	TGTGCCAGCAGTTACCGCGACAGGGTTCACTATGGCTACACCTTC
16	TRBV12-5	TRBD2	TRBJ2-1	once	CASGLVGGSGSYEQFF	TGTGCTAGTGGTTTGGTGGGGGGTAGCGGGAGTTATGAGCAGTTCTTC
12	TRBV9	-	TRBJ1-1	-	CASSVVDTEAFF	TGTGCCAGCAGCGTAGTAGACACTGAAGCTTTCTTT
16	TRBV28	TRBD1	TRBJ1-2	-	CASSSGLGQGGGGYTF	TGTGCCAGCAGTTCCGGCTTGGGACAGGGGGGGGGTGGCTACACCTTC
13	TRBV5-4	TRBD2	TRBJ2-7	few	CASMRAGPGEQYF	TGTGCCAGCATGCGAGCGGGACCCGGCGAGCAGTACTTC
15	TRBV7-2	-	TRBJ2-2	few	CASSFRERVSGELFF	TGTGCCAGCAGCTTCCGGGAGAGGGTCAGCGGGGAGCTGTTTTTT
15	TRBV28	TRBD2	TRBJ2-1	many	CATTSGSMSYNEQFF	TGTGCCACGACTAGCGGGAGTATGTCCTACAATGAGCAGTTCTTC